This entry lists 2 T cell receptor beta chains sequenced from one sample in a study of T-cell memory formation after mild COVID-19. TCRdb reanalysed the 5' RACE reads using MiXCR and keeps one entry per CDR3 protein. The table lists about 55,000 distinct CDR3 sequences, about a quarter of them singletons. What was sequenced was PBMCs or a T cell subset sorted from them (not recorded which). These receptors originate from a man between 18 and 35 years old who had mild COVID-19 (a few samples of this study predate the infection). Cell type and time point are not known.

CDR3 sequence reads: CASRYEDTQYF. DNA of the CDR3: TGTGCCAGCAGGTACGAAGATACGCAGTATTTT. The chain links TRBV7-9 to TRBJ2-3; D not certain. The CDR3 runs to 11 residues. Germline CDR1 SEHNR, CDR2 FQNEAQ (reference sequence). Trimming stripped 6 bases from V and 5 bases from J, with 6 bases between.

This rearrangement joins TRBV12-3 or TRBV12-4 to TRBJ2-2; D remains unclear. V was shortened by 4 bases and J by 5 bases, with 5 bases between the two germline ends. This CDR3 region has 12 residues. The CDR3 nucleotides are TGTGCCAGCAGTTCTGGTACCGGGGAGCTGTTTTTT. Translated, it gives CASSSGTGELFF.